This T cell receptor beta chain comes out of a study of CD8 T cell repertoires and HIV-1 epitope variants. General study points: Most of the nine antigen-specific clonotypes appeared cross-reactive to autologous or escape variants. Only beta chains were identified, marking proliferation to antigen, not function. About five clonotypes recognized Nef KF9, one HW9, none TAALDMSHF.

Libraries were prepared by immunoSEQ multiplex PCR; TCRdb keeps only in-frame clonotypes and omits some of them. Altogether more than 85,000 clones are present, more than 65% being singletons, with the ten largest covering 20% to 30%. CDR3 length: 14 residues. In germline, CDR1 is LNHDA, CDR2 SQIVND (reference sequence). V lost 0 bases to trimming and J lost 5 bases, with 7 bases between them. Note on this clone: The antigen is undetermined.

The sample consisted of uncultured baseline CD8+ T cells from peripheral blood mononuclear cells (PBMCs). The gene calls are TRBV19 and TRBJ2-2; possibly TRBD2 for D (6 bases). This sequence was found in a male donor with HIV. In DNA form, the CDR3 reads TGTGCCAGTAGTATAGATCGGGGGACCGGGGAGCTGTTTTTT. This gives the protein CASSIDRGTGELFF.